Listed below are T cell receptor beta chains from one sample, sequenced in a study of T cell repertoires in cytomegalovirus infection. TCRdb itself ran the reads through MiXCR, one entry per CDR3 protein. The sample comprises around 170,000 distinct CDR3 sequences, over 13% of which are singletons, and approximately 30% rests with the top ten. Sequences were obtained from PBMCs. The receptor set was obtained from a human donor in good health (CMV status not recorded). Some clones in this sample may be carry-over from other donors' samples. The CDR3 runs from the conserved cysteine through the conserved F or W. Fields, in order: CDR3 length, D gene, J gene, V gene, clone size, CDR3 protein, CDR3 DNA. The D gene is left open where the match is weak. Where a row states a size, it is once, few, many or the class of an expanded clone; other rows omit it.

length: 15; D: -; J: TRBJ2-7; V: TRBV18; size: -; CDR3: CASSPGGRGSGEQYF; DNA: TGTGCCAGCTCACCCGGAGGCAGGGGAAGTGGCGAGCAGTACTTC
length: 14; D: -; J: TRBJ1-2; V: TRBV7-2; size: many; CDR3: CASSFGRFSYGYTF; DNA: TGTGCCAGCAGCTTTGGTAGATTCTCCTATGGCTACACCTTC
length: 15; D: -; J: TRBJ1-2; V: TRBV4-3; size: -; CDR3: CASSRGTSEVYGYTF; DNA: TGCGCCAGCAGCCGCGGGACTTCGGAGGTATATGGCTACACCTTC
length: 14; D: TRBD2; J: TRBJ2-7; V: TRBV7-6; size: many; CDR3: CASSPSGSSYEQYF; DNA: TGTGCCAGCAGCCCCAGCGGGAGTAGCTACGAGCAGTACTTC
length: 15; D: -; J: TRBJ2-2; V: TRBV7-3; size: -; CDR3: CASSSGTANTGELFF; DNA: TGTGCCAGCAGCTCCGGGACTGCCAACACCGGGGAGCTGTTTTTT
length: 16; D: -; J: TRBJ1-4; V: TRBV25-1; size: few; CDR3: CASSETRPGIREKLFF; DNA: TGTGCCAGCAGTGAAACTCGCCCAGGTATAAGGGAAAAACTGTTTTTT
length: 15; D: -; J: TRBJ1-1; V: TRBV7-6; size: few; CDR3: CASSPTTKWNTEAFF; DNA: TGTGCCAGCAGCCCGACGACTAAGTGGAACACTGAAGCTTTCTTT
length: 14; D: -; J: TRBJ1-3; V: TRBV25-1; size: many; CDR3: CASSEEKTGNTIYF; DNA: TGTGCCAGCAGTGAAGAGAAAACTGGAAACACCATATATTTT
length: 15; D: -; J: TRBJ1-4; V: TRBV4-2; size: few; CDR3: CASSQDTQGQEKLFF; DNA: TGTGCCAGCAGCCAAGATACCCAGGGTCAGGAAAAACTGTTTTTT
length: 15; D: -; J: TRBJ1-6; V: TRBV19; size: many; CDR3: CASSIDRGRYSPLHF; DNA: TGTGCCAGTAGTATAGACAGGGGAAGGTACTCACCCCTCCACTTT
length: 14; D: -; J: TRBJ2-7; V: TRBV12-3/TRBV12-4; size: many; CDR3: CASCIESDSYEQYF; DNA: TGTGCCAGCTGTATTGAGTCAGACTCCTACGAGCAGTACTTC
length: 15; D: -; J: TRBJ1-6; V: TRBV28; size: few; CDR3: CASTARGKGKSPLHF; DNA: TGTGCCAGCACCGCACGGGGGAAAGGGAAGTCACCCCTCCACTTT
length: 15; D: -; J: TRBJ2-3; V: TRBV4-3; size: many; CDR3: CASSQGPTGRDTQYF; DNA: TGCGCCAGCAGCCAAGGGCCCACTGGCAGAGATACGCAGTATTTT
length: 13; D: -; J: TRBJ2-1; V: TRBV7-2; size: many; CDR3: CASRPGTPNEQFF; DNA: TGTGCCAGCAGGCCAGGCACCCCCAATGAGCAGTTCTTC
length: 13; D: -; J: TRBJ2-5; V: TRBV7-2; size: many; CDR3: CASSLVRVETQYF; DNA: TGTGCCAGCAGCTTAGTAAGGGTGGAGACCCAGTACTTC
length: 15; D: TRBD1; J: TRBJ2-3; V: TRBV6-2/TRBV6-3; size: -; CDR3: CASSSTGTGGDTQYF; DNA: TGTGCCAGCAGTTCTACCGGGACAGGGGGGGATACGCAGTATTTT
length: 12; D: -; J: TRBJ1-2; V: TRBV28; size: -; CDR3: CASKAEGRGYTF; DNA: TGTGCCAGCAAGGCCGAAGGAAGGGGCTACACCTTC
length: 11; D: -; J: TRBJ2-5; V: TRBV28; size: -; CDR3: CASSRSETQYF; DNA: TGTGCCAGCAGCCGTTCGGAGACCCAGTACTTC
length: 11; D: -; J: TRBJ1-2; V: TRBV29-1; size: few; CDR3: CSVDPDYGYTF; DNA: TGCAGCGTTGATCCGGATTATGGCTACACCTTC
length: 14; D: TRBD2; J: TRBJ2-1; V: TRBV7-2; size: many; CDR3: CASSLVGLAGEQFF; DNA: TGTGCCAGCAGCTTAGTGGGACTAGCGGGAGAGCAGTTCTTC
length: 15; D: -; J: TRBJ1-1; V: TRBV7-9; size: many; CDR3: CASSPRQASNTEAFF; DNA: TGTGCCAGCAGCCCACGACAGGCCTCGAACACTGAAGCTTTCTTT
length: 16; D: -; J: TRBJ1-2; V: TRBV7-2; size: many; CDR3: CASSLAPGQNFYGYTF; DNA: TGTGCCAGCAGCTTAGCACCGGGACAAAACTTCTATGGCTACACCTTC
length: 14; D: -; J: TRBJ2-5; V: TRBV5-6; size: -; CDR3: CASRLAGRQETQYF; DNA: TGTGCCAGCCGTTTAGCAGGGCGACAAGAGACCCAGTACTTC
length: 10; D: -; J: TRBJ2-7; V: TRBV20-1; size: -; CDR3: CSARAYEQYF; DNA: TGCAGTGCTAGGGCCTACGAGCAGTACTTC
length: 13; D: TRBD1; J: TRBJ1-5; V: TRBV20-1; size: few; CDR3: CSAITGDHQPQHF; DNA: TGCAGTGCTATTACAGGGGACCATCAGCCCCAGCATTTT
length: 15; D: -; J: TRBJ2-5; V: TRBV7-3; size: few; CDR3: CASSGRPASVETQYF; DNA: TGTGCCAGCAGCGGAAGACCGGCGTCCGTCGAGACCCAGTACTTC
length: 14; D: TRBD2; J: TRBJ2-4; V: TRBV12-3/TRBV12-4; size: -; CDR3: CASCFKTSGRDRDF; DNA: TGTGCCAGCTGCTTTAAGACTAGCGGGAGGGACCGGGACTTC
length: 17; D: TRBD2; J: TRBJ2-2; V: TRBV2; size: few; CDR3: CASSRASGLVVTGELFF; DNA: TGTGCCAGCAGTAGGGCTAGCGGGTTGGTGGTCACCGGGGAGCTGTTTTTT
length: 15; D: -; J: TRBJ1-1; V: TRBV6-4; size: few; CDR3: CASSRDRTANTEAFF; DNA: TGTGCCAGCAGCCGGGACCGGACAGCGAACACTGAAGCTTTCTTT
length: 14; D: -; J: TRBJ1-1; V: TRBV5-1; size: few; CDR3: CASSLEGENTEAFF; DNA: TGCGCCAGCAGCTTGGAGGGCGAGAACACTGAAGCTTTCTTT
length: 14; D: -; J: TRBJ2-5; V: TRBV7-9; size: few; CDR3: CASSQLTAQETQYF; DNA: TGTGCCAGCAGCCAATTGACAGCCCAAGAGACCCAGTACTTC
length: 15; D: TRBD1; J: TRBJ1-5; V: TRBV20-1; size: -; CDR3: CSARENRGRSQPQHF; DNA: TGCAGTGCTAGAGAAAACAGGGGCAGGAGTCAGCCCCAGCATTTT
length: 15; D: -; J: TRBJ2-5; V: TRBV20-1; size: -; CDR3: CSAPLGTSGSRTQYF; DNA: TGCAGTGCTCCTTTAGGAACTAGTGGGTCTCGGACCCAGTACTTC
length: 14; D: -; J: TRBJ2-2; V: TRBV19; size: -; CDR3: CASSRRDSTGELFF; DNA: TGTGCCAGTAGTCGCCGGGACTCCACCGGGGAGCTGTTTTTT
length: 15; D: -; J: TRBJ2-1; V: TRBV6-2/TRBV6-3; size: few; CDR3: CASSYSGVTYNEQFF; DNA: TGTGCCAGCAGTTACTCGGGCGTAACCTACAATGAGCAGTTCTTC
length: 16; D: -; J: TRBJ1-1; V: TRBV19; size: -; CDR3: CASKHPSGLLNTEAFF; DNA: TGTGCCAGTAAGCATCCATCGGGACTTTTGAACACTGAAGCTTTCTTT
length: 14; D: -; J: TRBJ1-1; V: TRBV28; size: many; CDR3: CASRPTQANTEAFF; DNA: TGTGCCAGCCGTCCAACGCAGGCGAACACTGAAGCTTTCTTT
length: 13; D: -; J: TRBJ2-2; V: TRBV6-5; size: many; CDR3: CASSYQVHGELFF; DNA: TGTGCCAGCAGTTACCAGGTTCACGGGGAGCTGTTTTTT
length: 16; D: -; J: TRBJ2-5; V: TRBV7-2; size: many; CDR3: CASSLVRLANQETQYF; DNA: TGTGCCAGCAGCTTAGTAAGGCTAGCGAATCAAGAGACCCAGTACTTC
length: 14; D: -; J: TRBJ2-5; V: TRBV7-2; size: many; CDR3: CASSLVGAQETQYF; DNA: TGTGCCAGCAGCTTAGTCGGGGCCCAAGAGACCCAGTACTTC
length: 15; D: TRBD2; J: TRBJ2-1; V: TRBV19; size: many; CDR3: CATRLAGGRYNEQFF; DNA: TGTGCCACCAGACTAGCGGGAGGAAGGTACAATGAGCAGTTCTTC
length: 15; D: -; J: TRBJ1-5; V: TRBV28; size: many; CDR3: CASSSRVGLNQPQHF; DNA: TGTGCCAGCAGTTCCAGGGTGGGCCTCAATCAGCCCCAGCATTTT
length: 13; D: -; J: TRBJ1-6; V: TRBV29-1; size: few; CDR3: CSVSGEVGSPLHF; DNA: TGCAGCGTCTCAGGGGAGGTGGGTTCACCCCTCCACTTT
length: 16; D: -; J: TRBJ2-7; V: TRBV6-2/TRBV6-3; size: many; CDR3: CASSYTPGTLAYEQYF; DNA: TGTGCCAGCAGTTATACTCCCGGGACATTGGCCTACGAGCAGTACTTC
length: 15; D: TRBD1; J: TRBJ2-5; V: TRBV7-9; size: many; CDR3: CASSLRQGLQETQYF; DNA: TGTGCCAGCAGCCTCAGACAGGGCCTCCAAGAGACCCAGTACTTC
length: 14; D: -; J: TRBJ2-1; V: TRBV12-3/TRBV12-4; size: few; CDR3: CASSLQNSYNEQFF; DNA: TGTGCCAGCAGTTTACAAAACTCTTACAATGAGCAGTTCTTC
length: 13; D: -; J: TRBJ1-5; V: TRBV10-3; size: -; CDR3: CAISFGPEEPQHF; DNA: TGTGCCATCAGTTTTGGACCCGAAGAGCCCCAGCATTTT
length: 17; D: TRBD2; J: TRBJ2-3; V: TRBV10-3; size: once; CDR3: CAISDFAGEESTDTQYF; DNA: TGTGCCATCAGTGATTTTGCGGGAGAGGAGAGCACAGATACGCAGTATTTT
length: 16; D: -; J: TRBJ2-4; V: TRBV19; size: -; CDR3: CASSIVDTQGRDIQYF; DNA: TGTGCCAGTAGTATCGTCGACACACAGGGGAGGGACATTCAGTACTTC
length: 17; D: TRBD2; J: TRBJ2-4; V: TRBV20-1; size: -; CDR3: CSARGGLAGTRGNIQYF; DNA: TGCAGTGCTAGAGGGGGACTAGCGGGTACCCGGGGGAACATTCAGTACTTC
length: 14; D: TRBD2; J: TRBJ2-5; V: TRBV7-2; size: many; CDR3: CASSFHSGRETQYF; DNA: TGTGCCAGCAGCTTCCATAGCGGGAGGGAGACCCAGTACTTC
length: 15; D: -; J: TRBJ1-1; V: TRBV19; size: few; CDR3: CASRKGLLVDTEAFF; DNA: TGTGCCAGTAGAAAGGGCCTCCTGGTGGACACTGAAGCTTTCTTT
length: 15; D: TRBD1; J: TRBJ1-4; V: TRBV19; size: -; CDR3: CASSLTGGPNEKLFF; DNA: TGTGCCAGTAGTCTCACAGGGGGGCCTAATGAAAAACTGTTTTTT
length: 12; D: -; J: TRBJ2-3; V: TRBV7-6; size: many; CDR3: CASSLGADTQYF; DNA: TGTGCCAGCAGCTTAGGTGCAGATACGCAGTATTTT
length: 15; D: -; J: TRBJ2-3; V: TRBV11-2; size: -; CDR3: CASSITRERADTQYF; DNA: TGTGCCAGCAGCATAACGAGAGAGAGGGCAGATACGCAGTATTTT
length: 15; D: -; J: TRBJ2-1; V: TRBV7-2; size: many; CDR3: CASSLRGTGYNEQFF; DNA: TGTGCCAGCAGCTTGAGGGGAACAGGGTACAATGAGCAGTTCTTC
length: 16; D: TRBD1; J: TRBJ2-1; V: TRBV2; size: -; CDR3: CASSEATGTVYNEQFF; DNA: TGTGCCAGCAGTGAAGCGACCGGGACAGTTTACAATGAGCAGTTCTTC